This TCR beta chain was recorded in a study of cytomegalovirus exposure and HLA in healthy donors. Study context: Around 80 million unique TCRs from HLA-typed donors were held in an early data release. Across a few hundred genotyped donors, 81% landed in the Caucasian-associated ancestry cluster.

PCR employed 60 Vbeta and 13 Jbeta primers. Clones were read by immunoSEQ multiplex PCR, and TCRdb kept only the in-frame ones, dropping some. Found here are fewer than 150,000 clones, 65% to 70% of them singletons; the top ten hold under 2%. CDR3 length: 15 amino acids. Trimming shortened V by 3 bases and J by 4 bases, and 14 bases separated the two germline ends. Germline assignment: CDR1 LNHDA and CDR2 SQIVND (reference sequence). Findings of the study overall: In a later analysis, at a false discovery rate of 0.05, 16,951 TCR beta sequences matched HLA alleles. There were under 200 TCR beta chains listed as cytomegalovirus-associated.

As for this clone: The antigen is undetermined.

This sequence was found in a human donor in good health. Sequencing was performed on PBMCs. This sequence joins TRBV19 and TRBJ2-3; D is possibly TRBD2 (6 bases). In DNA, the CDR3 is TGTGCCAGTAGTATTAAAGGCGGGATGGCAGATACGCAGTATTTT. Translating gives CASSIKGGMADTQYF.